This record covers a single TCR beta chain. No antigen is known for it. The record originates from a study of STAT5B mutations in CD4+ large granular lymphocyte leukemia. The method was immunoSEQ multiplex PCR; TCRdb's version includes in-frame clones alone and lacks a portion of them. Counted here are around 50,000 clones, around 81% occurring once; the ten biggest clones make up approximately 0.4%. Trimming cost V 1 base and J 10 bases; bases outside gene matches: 7. CDR1 SGDLS and CDR2 YYNGEE come from the germline V gene. This CDR3 region has 13 residues. Findings and limits, study-wide: About a quarter of private leukemic clonotypes occurred rarely in other patients' non-leukemic repertoires. Patient CD4-sorted repertoires stayed more clonal than healthy ones after leukemic-clone removal.

J is TRBJ1-2 and V is TRBV9, with 7 positions matching TRBD1. The TCR was taken from a human donor in good health. What was sequenced was CD4+ T cells from blood buffy coats. CDR3 protein: CASSVTGASVYTF. The CDR3 DNA is TGTGCCAGCAGCGTAACAGGGGCGAGTGTCTACACCTTC.